The sequence of this T cell receptor beta chain was determined in a study of T and B cells in COVID-19 patients. Study at large: The recovered cohort's median age was around 31 years, versus approximately 63 years in active infection.

As concerns this clonotype: Its antigen remains unidentified.

Blood genomic DNA input for TRB amplification was about 240-550 ng. TRB rearrangements were amplified by multiplex PCR with BIOMED2 TRB-A/B primers. TCRdb independently ran MiXCR on the multiplex PCR reads; one entry per CDR3 protein. Altogether 20,000 to 30,000 distinct CDR3 sequences are present, 32% being singletons, with the ten largest covering under 2%. V shed 1 base and J shed 6 bases, with 9 bases lying between them. The CDR3 totals 13 residues. CDR1 is SGHVS, CDR2 FNYEAQ, per germline. Broader study findings: Of 2,331 TCR clusters found only in the recovered cohort, fewer than 35 had low generation probability. Clonality of TRB repertoires was high in active COVID-19; recovery brought above-healthy diversity and richness.

Sequencing was performed on blood. This chain joins TRBV7-6 and TRBJ1-1; a possible D gene is TRBD1 (6 bases). The sequence was collected from a human donor who had recovered from COVID-19. The CDR3 spells CASSLGGGPEAFF. The CDR3 DNA follows: TGTGCCAGCAGCTTAGGGGGGGGGCCTGAAGCTTTCTTT.